This T cell receptor beta chain appears in the sequencing data of a study of vaccination and CD4 T cells after COVID-19. Study context: Either the Pfizer-BioNTech BNT162b2 or Moderna mRNA-1273 vaccine was given as two doses. It was a median 101 days after diagnosis, with a range of 35 to 161, that post-COVID samples were drawn.

This clonotype has more than one count but fewer than ten. The target antigen is unknown. In germline, CDR1 is LGHNA, CDR2 YNFKEQ. The CDR3 extends over 16 amino acids. The V and J ends lost 2 bases and 1 base respectively, with 15 bases between them. Time point reported: late sampling 161 to 241 days after vaccination in a few convalescent patients. Treatment given: 10-day PBMC culture with coronavirus spike peptide pools or control peptides (ViraFEST assay). Researchers used the Oncomine TCR Beta short-read assay to sequence DNA from cultured CD4+ T cells. Scientists extracted genomic DNA from CD4+ T cells grown in culture. Using its own MiXCR run on the PCR reads, TCRdb lists one record per CDR3 protein. The repertoire holds tens of thousands of distinct CDR3 sequences, with 40% to 50% as singletons.

J is TRBJ2-7 and V is TRBV4-2, with D perhaps assigned TRBD1 or TRBD2 (5 bases each). The sequence came from a human donor who had recovered from COVID-19. The material sequenced was CD4+ T cells from blood, cultured in vitro, taken about 7 months after SARS-CoV-2 vaccination. The CDR3 bases are TGTGCCAGCAGCCAAACCTCGGGACGGATATCCTACGAGCAGTACTTC. This encodes CASSQTSGRISYEQYF.